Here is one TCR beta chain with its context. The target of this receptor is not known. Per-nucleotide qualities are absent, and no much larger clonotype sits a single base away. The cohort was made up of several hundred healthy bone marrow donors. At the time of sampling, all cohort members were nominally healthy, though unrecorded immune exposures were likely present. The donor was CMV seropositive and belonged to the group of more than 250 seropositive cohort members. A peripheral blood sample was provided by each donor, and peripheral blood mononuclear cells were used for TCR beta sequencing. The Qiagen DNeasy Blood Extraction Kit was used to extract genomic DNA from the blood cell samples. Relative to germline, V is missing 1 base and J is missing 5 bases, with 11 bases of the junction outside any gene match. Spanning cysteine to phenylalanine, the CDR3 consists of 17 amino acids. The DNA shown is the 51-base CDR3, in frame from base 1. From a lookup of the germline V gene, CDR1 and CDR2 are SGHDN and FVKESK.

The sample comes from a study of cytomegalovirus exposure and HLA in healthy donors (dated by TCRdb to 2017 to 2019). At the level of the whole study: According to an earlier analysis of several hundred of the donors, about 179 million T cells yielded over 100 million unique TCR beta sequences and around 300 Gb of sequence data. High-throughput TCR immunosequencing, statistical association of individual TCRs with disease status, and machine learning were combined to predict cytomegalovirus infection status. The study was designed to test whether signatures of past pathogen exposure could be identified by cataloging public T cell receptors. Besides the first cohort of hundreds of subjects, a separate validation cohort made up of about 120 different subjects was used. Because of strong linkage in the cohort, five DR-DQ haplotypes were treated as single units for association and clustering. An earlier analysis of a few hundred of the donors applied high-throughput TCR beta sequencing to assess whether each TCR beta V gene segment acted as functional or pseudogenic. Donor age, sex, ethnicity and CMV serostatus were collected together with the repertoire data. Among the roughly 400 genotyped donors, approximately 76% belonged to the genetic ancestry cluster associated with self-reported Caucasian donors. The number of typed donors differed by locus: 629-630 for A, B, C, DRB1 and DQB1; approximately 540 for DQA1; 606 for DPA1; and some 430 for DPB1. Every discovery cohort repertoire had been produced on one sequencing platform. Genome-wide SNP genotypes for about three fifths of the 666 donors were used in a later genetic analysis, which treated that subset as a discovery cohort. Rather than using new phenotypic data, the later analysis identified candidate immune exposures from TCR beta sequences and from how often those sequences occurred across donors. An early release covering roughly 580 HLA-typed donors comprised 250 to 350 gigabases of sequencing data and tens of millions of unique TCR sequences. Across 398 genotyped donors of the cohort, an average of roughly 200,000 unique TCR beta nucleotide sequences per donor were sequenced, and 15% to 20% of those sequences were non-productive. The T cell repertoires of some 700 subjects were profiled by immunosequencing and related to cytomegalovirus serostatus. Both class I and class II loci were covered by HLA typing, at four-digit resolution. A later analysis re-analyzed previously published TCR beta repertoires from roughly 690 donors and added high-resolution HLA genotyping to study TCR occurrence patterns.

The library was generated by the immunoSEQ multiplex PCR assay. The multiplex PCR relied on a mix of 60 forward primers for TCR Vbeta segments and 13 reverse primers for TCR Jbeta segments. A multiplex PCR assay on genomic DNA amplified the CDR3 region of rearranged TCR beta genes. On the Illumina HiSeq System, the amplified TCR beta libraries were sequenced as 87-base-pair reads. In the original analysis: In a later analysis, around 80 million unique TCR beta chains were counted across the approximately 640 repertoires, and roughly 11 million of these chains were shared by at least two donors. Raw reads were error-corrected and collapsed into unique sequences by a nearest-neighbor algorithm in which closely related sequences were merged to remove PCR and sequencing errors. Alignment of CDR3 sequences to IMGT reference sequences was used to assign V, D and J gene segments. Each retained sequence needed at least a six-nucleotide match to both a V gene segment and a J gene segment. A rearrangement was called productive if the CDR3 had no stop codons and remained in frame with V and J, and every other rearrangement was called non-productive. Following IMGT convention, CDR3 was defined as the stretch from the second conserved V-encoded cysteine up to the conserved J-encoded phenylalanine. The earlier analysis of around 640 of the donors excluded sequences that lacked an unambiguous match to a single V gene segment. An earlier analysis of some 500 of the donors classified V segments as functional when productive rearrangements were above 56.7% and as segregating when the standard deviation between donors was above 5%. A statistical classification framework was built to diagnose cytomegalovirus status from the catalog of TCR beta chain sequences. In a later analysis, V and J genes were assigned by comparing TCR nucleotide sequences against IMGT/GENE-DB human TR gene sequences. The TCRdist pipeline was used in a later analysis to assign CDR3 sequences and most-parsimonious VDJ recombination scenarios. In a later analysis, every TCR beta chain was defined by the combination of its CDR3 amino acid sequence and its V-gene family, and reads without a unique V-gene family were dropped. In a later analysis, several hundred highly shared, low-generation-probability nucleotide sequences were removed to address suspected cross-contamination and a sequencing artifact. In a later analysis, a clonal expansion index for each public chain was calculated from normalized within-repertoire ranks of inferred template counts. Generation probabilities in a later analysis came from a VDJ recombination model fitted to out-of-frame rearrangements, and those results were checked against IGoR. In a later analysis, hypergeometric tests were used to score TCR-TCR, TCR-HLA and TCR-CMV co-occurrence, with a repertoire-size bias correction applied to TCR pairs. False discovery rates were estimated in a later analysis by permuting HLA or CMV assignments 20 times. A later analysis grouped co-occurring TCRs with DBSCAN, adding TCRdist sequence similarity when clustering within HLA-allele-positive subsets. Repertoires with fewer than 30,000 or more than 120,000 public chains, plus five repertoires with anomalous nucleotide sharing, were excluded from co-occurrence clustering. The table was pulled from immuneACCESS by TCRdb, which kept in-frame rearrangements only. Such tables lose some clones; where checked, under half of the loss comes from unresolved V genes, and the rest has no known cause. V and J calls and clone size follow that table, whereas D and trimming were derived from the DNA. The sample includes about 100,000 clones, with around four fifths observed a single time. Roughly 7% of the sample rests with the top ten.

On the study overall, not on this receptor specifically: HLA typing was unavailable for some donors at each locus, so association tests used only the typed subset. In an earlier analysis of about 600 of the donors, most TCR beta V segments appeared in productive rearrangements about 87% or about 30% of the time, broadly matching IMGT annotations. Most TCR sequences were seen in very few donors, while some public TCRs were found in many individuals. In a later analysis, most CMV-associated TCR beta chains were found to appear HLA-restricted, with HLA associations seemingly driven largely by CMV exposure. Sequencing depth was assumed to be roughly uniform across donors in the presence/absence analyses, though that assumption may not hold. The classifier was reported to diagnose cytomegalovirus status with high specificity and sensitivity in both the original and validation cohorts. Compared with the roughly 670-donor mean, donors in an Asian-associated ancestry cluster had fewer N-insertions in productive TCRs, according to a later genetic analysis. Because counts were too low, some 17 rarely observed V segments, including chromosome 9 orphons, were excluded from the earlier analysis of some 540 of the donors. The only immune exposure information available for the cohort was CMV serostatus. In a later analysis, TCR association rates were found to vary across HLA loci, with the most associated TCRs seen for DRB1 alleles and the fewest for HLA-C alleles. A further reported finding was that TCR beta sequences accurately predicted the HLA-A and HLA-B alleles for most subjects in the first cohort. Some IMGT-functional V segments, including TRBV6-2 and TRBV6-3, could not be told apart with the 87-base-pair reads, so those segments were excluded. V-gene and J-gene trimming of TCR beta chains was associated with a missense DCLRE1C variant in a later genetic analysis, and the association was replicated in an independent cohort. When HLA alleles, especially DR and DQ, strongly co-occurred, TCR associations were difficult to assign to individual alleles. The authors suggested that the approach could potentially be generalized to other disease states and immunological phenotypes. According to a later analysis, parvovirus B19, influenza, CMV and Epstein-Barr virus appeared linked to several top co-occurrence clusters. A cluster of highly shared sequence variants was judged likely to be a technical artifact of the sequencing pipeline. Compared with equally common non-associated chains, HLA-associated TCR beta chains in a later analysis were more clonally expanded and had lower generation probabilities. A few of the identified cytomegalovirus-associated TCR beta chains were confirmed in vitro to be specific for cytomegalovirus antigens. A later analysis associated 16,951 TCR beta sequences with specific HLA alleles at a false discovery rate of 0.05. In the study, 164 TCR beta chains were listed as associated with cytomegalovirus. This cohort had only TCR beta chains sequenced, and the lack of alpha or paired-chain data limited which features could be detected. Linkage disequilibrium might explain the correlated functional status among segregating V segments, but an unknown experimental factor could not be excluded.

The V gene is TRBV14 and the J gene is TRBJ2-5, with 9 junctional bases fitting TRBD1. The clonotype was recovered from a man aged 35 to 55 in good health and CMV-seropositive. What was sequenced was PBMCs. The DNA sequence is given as TGTGCCAGCAGCCAAGGAGACAGGGGGATGTTTTTGGAGACCCAGTACTTC. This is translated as CASSQGDRGMFLETQYF.